This T cell receptor beta chain was sequenced during a study of memory B cells and T cells in multiple sclerosis. Germline CDR1 MGHRA, CDR2 YSYEKL. The CDR3 runs to 14 residues. Trimming removed 5 bases from V and 0 bases from J, with 11 bases in between. Some clones are missing from TCRdb's copy, which holds only in-frame ones; the method was immunoSEQ multiplex PCR. The sample yields approximately 47,000 clones, over 75% seen once. Study-wide results and caveats: Compartments had unequal clone-set sizes, affecting shared clonotype counts.

As for this clone: The target antigen is unknown.

After stimulus-free culture, autoproliferating CFSE-dim and non-proliferating CFSE-high T cells were sequenced separately. Pooled replicate wells came from some 50 million CFSE-labeled PBMCs cultured approximately seven days without stimulus. The PBMCs received 0.45 to 0.6 uM CFSE and serum-free culture with no added stimuli. The source material was PBMCs from blood kept in culture. The receptor was derived from a human donor with multiple sclerosis. The chain carries TRBV4-1 and TRBJ2-7; D call uncertain. For the CDR3, the DNA is TGCGCCAGCAGCAGGACGGGTTCCTCCTACGAGCAGTACTTC. Residues: CASSRTGSSYEQYF.